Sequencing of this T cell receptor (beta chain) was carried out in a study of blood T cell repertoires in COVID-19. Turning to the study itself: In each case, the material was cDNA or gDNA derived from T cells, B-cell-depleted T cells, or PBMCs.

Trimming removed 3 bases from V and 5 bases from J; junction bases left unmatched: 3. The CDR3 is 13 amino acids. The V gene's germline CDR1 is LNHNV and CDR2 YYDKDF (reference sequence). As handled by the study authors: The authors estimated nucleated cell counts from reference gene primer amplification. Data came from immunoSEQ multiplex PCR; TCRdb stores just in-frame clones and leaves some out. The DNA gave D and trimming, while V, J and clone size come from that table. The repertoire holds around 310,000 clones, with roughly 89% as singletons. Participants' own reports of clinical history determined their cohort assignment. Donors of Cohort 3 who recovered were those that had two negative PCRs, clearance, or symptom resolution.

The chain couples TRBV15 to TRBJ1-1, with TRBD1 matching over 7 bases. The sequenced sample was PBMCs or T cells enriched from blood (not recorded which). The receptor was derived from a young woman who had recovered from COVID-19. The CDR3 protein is CATSSQGDTEAFF. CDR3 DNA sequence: TGTGCCACCAGCAGTCAGGGGGATACTGAAGCTTTCTTT.